This T cell receptor beta chain emerged from a study of cytomegalovirus exposure and HLA in healthy donors. Overall study results and limits: Investigators reported 150 to 200 TCR beta chains as tied to cytomegalovirus. HLA allele associations emerged for about 16,000 TCR beta sequences in a later analysis, at 0.05 false discovery rate. A later look showed TCR association rates differing by HLA locus, highest for DRB1 and lowest for HLA-C.

Germline-derived CDR1 and CDR2 are LNHDA and SQIVND (reference sequence). V gave up 1 base and J gave up 5 bases, with 8 bases separating them. The CDR3 sequence is 13 residues long. Primers for the PCR totalled 60 Vbeta and 13 Jbeta. Data came from immunoSEQ multiplex PCR; TCRdb stores just in-frame clones and leaves some out. The table lists some 180,000 clones, about 80% of them singletons. A word on this clone: The antigen remains unidentified.

The sequence was obtained from a man under 40 in good health and CMV-seronegative. The gene calls are TRBV19 and TRBJ2-5; no clear D. The sequencing sample was made of PBMCs. CDR3 DNA sequence: TGTGCCAGTAGTATAGGAGGAACGGAGACCCAGTACTTC. It codes for CASSIGGTETQYF. The full variable domain, completed using reference TRBV19 and TRBJ2-5, is DGGITQSPKYLFRKEGQNVTLSCEQNLNHDAMYWYRQDPGQGLRLIYYSQIVNDFQKGDIAEGYSVSREKKESFPLTVTSAQKNPTAFYLCASSIGGTETQYFGPGTRLLVL.